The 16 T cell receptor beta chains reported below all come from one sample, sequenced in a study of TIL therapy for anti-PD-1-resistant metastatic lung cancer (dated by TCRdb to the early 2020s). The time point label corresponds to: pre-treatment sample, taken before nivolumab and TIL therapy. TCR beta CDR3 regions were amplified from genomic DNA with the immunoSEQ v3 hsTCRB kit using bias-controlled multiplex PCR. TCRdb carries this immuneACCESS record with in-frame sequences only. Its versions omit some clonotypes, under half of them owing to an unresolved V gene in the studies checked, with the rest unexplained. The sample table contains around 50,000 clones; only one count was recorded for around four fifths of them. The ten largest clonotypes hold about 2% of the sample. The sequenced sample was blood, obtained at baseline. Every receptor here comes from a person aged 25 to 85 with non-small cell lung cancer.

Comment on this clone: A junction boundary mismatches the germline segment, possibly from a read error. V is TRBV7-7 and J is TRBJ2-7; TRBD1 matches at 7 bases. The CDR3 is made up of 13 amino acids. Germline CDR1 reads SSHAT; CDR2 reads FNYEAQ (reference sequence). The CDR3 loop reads CASSLGQASEQYF. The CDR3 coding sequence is TGTGCTAGCAGCCTAGGACAGGCCTCCGAGCAGTACTTC.

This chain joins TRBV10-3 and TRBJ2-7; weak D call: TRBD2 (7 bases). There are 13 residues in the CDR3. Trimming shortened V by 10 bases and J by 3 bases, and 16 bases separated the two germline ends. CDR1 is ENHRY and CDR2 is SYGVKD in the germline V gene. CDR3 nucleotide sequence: TGTGCCACCCTGACCGGGGGGCTCTACGAGCAGTACTTC. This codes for CATLTGGLYEQYF.

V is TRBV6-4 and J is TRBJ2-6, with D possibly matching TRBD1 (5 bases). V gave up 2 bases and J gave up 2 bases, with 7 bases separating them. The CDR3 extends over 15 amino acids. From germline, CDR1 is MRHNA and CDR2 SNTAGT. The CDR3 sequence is CASSDTTAGANVLTF. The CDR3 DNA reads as TGTGCCAGCAGTGACACGACAGCTGGGGCCAACGTCCTGACTTTC.

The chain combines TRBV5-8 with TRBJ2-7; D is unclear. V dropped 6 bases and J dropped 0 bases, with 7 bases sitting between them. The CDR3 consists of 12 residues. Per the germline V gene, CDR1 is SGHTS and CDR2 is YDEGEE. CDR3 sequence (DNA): TGTGCCAGCACCCCGAGCTCCTACGAGCAGTACTTC. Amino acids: CASTPSSYEQYF.

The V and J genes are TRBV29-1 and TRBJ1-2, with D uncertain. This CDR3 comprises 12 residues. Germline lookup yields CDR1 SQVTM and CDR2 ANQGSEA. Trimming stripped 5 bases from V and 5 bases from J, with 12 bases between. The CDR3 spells CSVPDLEYGYTF. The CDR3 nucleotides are TGCAGCGTTCCGGATTTAGAGTATGGCTACACCTTC.

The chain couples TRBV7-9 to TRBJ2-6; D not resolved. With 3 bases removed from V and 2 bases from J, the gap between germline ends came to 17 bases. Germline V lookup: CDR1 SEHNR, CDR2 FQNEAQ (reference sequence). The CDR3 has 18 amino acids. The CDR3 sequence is CASSFMLTRRPGANVLTF. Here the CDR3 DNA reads TGTGCCAGCAGCTTCATGTTGACCCGCCGGCCTGGGGCCAACGTCCTGACTTTC.

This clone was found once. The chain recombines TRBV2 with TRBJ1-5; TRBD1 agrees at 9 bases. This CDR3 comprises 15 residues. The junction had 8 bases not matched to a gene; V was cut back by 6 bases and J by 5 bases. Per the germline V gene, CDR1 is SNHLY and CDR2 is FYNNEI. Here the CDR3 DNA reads TGTGCCAGCAGCGGACCGGGACAGGGATATCAGCCCCAGCATTTT. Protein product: CASSGPGQGYQPQHF.

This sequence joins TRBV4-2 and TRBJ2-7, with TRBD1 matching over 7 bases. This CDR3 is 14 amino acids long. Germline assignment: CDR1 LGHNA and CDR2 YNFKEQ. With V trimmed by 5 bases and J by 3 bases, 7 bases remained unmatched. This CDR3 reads CASSKKGQNYEQYF. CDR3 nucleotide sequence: TGTGCCAGCAGCAAGAAGGGACAGAACTACGAGCAGTACTTC.

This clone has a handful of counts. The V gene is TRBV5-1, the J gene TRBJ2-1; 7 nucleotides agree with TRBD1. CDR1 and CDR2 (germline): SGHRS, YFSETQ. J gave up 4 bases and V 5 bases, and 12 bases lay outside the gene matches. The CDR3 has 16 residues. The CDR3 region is CASRVTGAPPYNEQFF. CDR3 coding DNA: TGCGCCAGCAGGGTTACAGGGGCCCCCCCATACAATGAGCAGTTCTTC.

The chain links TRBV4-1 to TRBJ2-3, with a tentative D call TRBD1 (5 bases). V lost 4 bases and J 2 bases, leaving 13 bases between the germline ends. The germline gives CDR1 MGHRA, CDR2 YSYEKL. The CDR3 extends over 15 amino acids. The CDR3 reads CASSRRQPLTDTQYF. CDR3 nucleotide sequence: TGCGCCAGCAGCCGACGACAGCCACTCACAGATACGCAGTATTTT.

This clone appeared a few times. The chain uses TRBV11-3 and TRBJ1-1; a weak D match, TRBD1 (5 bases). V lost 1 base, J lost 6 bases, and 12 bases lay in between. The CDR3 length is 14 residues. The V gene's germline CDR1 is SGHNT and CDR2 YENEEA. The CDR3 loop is CASSLGQGSAEAFF. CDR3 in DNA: TGTGCCAGCAGCTTAGGGCAGGGCAGTGCTGAAGCTTTCTTT.

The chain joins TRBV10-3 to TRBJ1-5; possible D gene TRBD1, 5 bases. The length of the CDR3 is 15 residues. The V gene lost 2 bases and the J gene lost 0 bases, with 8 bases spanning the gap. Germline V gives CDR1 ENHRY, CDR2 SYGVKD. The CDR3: CAISEAGISNQPQHF. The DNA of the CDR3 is TGTGCCATCAGTGAGGCAGGGATTAGCAATCAGCCCCAGCATTTT.

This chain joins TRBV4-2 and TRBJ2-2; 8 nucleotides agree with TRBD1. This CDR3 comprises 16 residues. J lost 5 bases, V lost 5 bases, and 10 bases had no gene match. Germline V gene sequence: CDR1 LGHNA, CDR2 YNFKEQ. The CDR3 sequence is CASSSFDRGGTGELFF. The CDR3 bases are TGTGCCAGCAGCTCCTTCGACAGGGGTGGGACCGGGGAGCTGTTTTTT.

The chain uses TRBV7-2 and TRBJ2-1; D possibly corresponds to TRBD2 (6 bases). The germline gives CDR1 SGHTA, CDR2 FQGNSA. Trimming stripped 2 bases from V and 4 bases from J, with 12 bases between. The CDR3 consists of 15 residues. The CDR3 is CASSLQSGSYNEQFF. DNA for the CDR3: TGTGCCAGCAGCTTACAAAGCGGGTCATACAATGAGCAGTTCTTC.

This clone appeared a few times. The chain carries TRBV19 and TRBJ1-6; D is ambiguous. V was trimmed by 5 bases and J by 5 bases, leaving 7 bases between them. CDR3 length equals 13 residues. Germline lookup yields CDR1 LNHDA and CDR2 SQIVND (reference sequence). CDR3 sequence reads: CASSLGNNSPLHF. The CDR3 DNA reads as TGTGCCAGTAGTCTAGGGAATAATTCACCCCTCCACTTT.

The CDR3: CASSSARGLDEQYF. In DNA, the CDR3 is TGTGCCAGCAGCTCGGCCAGGGGGCTCGACGAGCAGTACTTC. The rearrangement links TRBV7-2 to TRBJ2-7; 8 bases agree with TRBD1. The CDR3 is made up of 14 amino acids. Germline V CDR1 and CDR2: SGHTA, FQGNSA. After removal of 4 bases from V and 5 bases from J, the junction contained 7 bases not matched to a gene.